Reported below is one TCR beta chain. As yet, its antigen is unknown. Reverse transcription of roughly 0.5 to 1 ug RNA was carried out with random hexamers. Each CDR3 protein is one row after TCRdb ran MiXCR on the immunoSEQ multiplex PCR reads. Among some 170,000 distinct CDR3 sequences listed, approximately 92% were seen once. The data are from a study of CD8 T cells in Susac syndrome. Whole-study findings and limits: Only a relatively small number of individuals were included in the TCR sequencing and HLA analysis.

The germline V gene has CDR1 SGDLS and CDR2 YYNGEE. J was trimmed by 3 bases and V by 1 base; bases with no gene match: 3. The CDR3 sequence is 14 residues long. Sequencing of TCR beta was undertaken in CD8+ and CD4+ T cells derived from blood. Controls were age- and sex-matched healthy donors. What was sequenced was CD4+ T cells from PBMCs. The clonotype was recovered from a human donor in good health. This chain joins TRBV9 and TRBJ2-7; 8 nucleotides agree with TRBD2. Here the CDR3 DNA reads TGTGCCAGCAGCGTACTAGCGGGTGGCTACGAGCAGTACTTC. It specifies CASSVLAGGYEQYF.